The rows below give T cell receptor beta chains drawn from one sample of a study of cytomegalovirus exposure and HLA in healthy donors. Profiling relied on immunoSEQ multiplex PCR, and the TCRdb table lists in-frame clones only, not all of them. The repertoire has roughly 140,000 clones, over 75% of them found once; the top ten carry 5.5% to 6%. The sample was PBMCs. The origin of the receptors is a man younger than 45 in good health and CMV-seropositive. The CDR3 runs from the conserved cysteine through the conserved F or W. The D gene is left open where the match is weak. Part of the rows lack a size; the others show once, few, many or a class for expanded clones.

>once|TRBJ2-7|TRBV11-2|TRBD1
TGTGCCAGCAGCTTGACAGGGGGCTACGAGCAGTACTTC
CASSLTGGYEQYF
>.|TRBJ2-7|TRBV28|.
TGTGCCAGCAGTTCCCGGGGTGGGGATGGAGCCTACGAGCAGTACTTC
CASSSRGGDGAYEQYF
>.|TRBJ2-5|TRBV27|.
TGTGCCAGCAGTTTATCGGGACTTGGAAGAATCACCCAGTACTTC
CASSLSGLGRITQYF
>.|TRBJ1-5|TRBV19|.
TGTGCCAGTACCAAGCAAAATCAGCCCCAGCATTTT
CASTKQNQPQHF
>.|TRBJ2-5|TRBV5-6|.
TGTGCCAGCAGCTTGTTGCTGCAGCAAGAGACCCAGTACTTC
CASSLLLQQETQYF
>.|TRBJ2-4|TRBV2|.
TGTGCCGGCACTCGGTTCAAGGGCGGGGACATTCAGTACTTC
CAGTRFKGGDIQYF
>.|TRBJ1-2|TRBV27|.
TGTGCCAGCGGGTTACAGGGAGAGGACTATGGCTACACCTTC
CASGLQGEDYGYTF
>.|TRBJ1-1|TRBV5-6|TRBD1
TGTGCCAGCAGCAGATTACAGGGGGGCATGAACACTGAAGCTTTCTTT
CASSRLQGGMNTEAFF
>.|TRBJ2-1|TRBV2|.
TGTGCCAGCAGTCCACAGGGAATGTTCTACAATGAGCAGTTCTTC
CASSPQGMFYNEQFF
>few|TRBJ1-1|TRBV5-4|TRBD1
TGTGCCTGCGGGACAGGGCTCCCCAACACTGAAGCTTTCTTT
CACGTGLPNTEAFF
>.|TRBJ1-5|TRBV30|TRBD1
TGTGCCTGGAGCAAGATCGACAGGGGGGAAGATCAGCCCCAGCATTTT
CAWSKIDRGEDQPQHF
>once|TRBJ2-2|TRBV27|.
TGTGCCAGCAGTTTGAGCGCGAACACCGGGGAGCTGTTTTTT
CASSLSANTGELFF
>once|TRBJ1-2|TRBV28|.
TGTGCCAGCAGTCGGGGTTCGTATGGCTACACCTTC
CASSRGSYGYTF
>.|TRBJ1-1|TRBV6-5|.
TGTGCCAGCAGCGTTAACAGGGACCTGAACACTGAAGCTTTCTTT
CASSVNRDLNTEAFF
>.|TRBJ2-7|TRBV7-9|TRBD1
TGTGCCAGCAGCCCAGGAGGGTCCGGACAGGGAAGATACGAGCAGTACTTC
CASSPGGSGQGRYEQYF
>.|TRBJ1-2|TRBV5-1|.
TGCGCCAGCAGCTTGGCTGGCAATGGCTACACCTTC
CASSLAGNGYTF
>once|TRBJ1-4|TRBV7-2|TRBD1
TGTGCCAGCAGCCTCGGGACAGCTAATGAAAAACTGTTTTTT
CASSLGTANEKLFF
>.|TRBJ1-2|TRBV15|TRBD1
TGTGCCACCAGCGGCGAGACAGGGGTGTTTAACTATGGCTACACCTTC
CATSGETGVFNYGYTF
>.|TRBJ1-2|TRBV30|TRBD1
TGTGCCTGGAGTGTTTCAGTGGGACAGTCTCATTTC
CAWSVSVGQSHF
>.|TRBJ1-6|TRBV6-5|.
TGTGCCAGCAGTTACGGTGGCAGGGGAGATTCACCCCTCCACTTT
CASSYGGRGDSPLHF
>few|TRBJ1-4|TRBV27|.
TGTGCCAGCAGTTTGTTGGGCCCTAATGAAAAACTGTTTTTT
CASSLLGPNEKLFF
>.|TRBJ1-1|TRBV27|.
TGTGCCAGCAGTTACGGGACAAACACTGAAGCTTTCTTT
CASSYGTNTEAFF
>.|TRBJ1-2|TRBV29-1|.
TGCAGCGTTGAAGACCAGAACTATGGCTACACCTTC
CSVEDQNYGYTF
>.|TRBJ2-7|TRBV7-2|.
TGTGCCAGCAGCTTAGCGCGGAGAGGCTTGATCTACGAGCAGTACTTC
CASSLARRGLIYEQYF
>.|TRBJ1-1|TRBV6-6|.
TGTGCCACCCACAGGGCCCCGAACACTGAAGCTTTCTTT
CATHRAPNTEAFF
>.|TRBJ2-1|TRBV19|TRBD2
TGTGCCAGTACCCGGACTAGCGGGAGTCTAGATGAGCAGTTCTTC
CASTRTSGSLDEQFF
>once|TRBJ2-7|TRBV28|TRBD1
TGTGCCAGCAGCCTGTGGACAGGGGGTATCGAGCAGTACTTC
CASSLWTGGIEQYF
>.|TRBJ2-6|TRBV18|.
TGTGCCAGCTCACAATTACAGGGTACTACAGTTGGGGCCAACGGCCTGACTTTC
CASSQLQGTTVGANGLTF
>.|TRBJ1-6|TRBV9|TRBD1
TGTGCCAGCAGAGGTACAGGGGATCCCTATAATTCACCCCTCCACTTT
CASRGTGDPYNSPLHF
>.|TRBJ1-4|TRBV9|TRBD1
TGTGCCAGCAGCGCAGACAGGGTCTCTAATGAAAAACTGTTTTTT
CASSADRVSNEKLFF
>.|TRBJ2-7|TRBV28|.
TGTGCCAGCAGTTTAGACTGGGAGCACGAGCAGTACTTC
CASSLDWEHEQYF
>.|TRBJ2-1|TRBV18|.
TGTGCCAGCTCACCACCGCGGGGACGGGACGTCTCCTACAATGAGCAGTTCTTC
CASSPPRGRDVSYNEQFF
>.|TRBJ2-7|TRBV4-1|.
TGCGCCAGCAGGGAACAGGGGGGGGTCTCCTACGAGCAGTACTTC
CASREQGGVSYEQYF
>once|TRBJ2-4|TRBV28|TRBD2
TGTGCCAGCAGCCCCCCTGTTAAGCGGGGGGGCAGGGACATTCAGTACTTC
CASSPPVKRGGRDIQYF
>.|TRBJ2-7|TRBV5-1|TRBD2
TGCGCCAGCAGCACTAGCGGGATCTTCCGGCCCGTATACTTC
CASSTSGIFRPVYF
>.|TRBJ1-1|TRBV6-5|.
TGTGCCAGCAGCCCGCGAGGGGGTTGGACTGAAGCTTTCTTT
CASSPRGGWTEAFF
>.|TRBJ1-4|TRBV9|TRBD1
TGTGCCAGCAGCGTAAAGACAGGGGGCGATGAAAAACTGTTTTTT
CASSVKTGGDEKLFF
>.|TRBJ2-3|TRBV19|TRBD2
TGTGCCAGTAGTATGGGGCGGGGGGACGACCTACAGAATACGCAGTATTTT
CASSMGRGDDLQNTQYF
>.|TRBJ1-2|TRBV5-5|.
TGTGCCAGCAGCTTGGCCGAAGGGAGAGATGGCTACACCTTC
CASSLAEGRDGYTF
>few|TRBJ2-3|TRBV9|TRBD2
TGTGCCAGCAATTCATTCCCGGAGCGGGGGAGGGCAGATACGCAGTATTTT
CASNSFPERGRADTQYF
>.|TRBJ1-5|TRBV2|TRBD1
TGTGCCAGCAGTGCGACAGGGTATGGCAATCAGCCCCAGCATTTT
CASSATGYGNQPQHF
>once|TRBJ1-5|TRBV18|.
TGTGCCAGCTCCGAGCTAAGTCAGCCCCAGCATTTT
CASSELSQPQHF
>.|TRBJ2-6|TRBV28|.
TGTGCCAGCAGTTTCCAGGGAAACGGGGCCAACGTCCTGACTTTC
CASSFQGNGANVLTF
>.|TRBJ1-5|TRBV19|.
TGTGCCAGTAGTATGAGGAATTCGAATCAGCCCCAGCATTTT
CASSMRNSNQPQHF
>.|TRBJ1-1|TRBV30|.
TGTGCCTGGAGTGAACAGCTGAACACTGAAGCTTTCTTT
CAWSEQLNTEAFF
>.|TRBJ2-7|TRBV6-1|.
TGTGCCAGCAGTGAAGCCCTGACCGGAGCCTACGAGCAGTACTTC
CASSEALTGAYEQYF
>.|TRBJ1-3|TRBV18|.
TGTGCCAGCTCACCCGAGCTACACACCATATATTTT
CASSPELHTIYF